This T cell receptor (beta chain) stems from a study of blood T cell repertoires in COVID-19. At the level of the study: Nucleic acid was either cDNA or gDNA, and it came from T cells, B-cell-depleted T cells, or PBMCs.

Assay used: immunoSEQ multiplex PCR; TCRdb lists only in-frame clones, some missing. The sample holds approximately 200,000 clones, roughly four fifths seen once. This CDR3 has 17 amino acids. The trim removed 1 base at V and 5 bases at J, leaving 10 bases unmatched. Germline lookup yields CDR1 LGHDT and CDR2 YNNKEL (reference sequence). The V and J genes are TRBV3-1 (or the pseudogene TRBV3-2) and TRBJ2-1; 8 bases match TRBD1. The sample consisted of peripheral blood. The clonotype originates from a woman in her forties or fifties with acute or convalescent COVID-19. The CDR3 DNA reads as TGTGCCAGCAGCCAAGGTCCAGGGGGCATGGTCAACAATGAGCAGTTCTTC. Residues: CASSQGPGGMVNNEQFF.